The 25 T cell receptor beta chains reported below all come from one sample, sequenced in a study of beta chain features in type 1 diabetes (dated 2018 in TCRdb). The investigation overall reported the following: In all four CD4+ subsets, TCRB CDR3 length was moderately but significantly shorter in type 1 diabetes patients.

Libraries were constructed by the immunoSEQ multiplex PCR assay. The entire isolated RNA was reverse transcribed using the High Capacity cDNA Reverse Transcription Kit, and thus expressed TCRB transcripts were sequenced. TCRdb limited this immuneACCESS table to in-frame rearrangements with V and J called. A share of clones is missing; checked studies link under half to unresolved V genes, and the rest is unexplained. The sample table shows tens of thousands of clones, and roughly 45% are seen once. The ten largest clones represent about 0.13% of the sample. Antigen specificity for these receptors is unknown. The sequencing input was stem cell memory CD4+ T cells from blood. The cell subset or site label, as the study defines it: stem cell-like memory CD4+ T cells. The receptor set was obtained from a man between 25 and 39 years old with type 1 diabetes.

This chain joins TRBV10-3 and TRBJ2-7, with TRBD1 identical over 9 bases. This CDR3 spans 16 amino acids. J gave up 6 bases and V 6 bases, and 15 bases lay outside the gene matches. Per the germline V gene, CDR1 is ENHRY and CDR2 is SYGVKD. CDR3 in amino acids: CAIRGGTGQGGGEQYF. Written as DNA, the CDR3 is TGTGCCATCAGGGGGGGCACGGGACAGGGAGGGGGCGAGCAGTACTTC.

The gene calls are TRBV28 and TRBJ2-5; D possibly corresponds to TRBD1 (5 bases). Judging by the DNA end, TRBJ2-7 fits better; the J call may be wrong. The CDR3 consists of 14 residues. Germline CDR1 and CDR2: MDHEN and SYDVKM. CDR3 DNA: TGTGCCAGCAGTTTGGTCAGGGTAAGCCCCGAGCAGTACTTC. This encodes CASSLVRVSPEQYF.

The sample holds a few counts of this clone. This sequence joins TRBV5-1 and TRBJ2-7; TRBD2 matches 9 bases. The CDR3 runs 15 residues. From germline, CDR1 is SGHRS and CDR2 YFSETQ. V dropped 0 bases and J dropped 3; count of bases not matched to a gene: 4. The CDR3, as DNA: TGCGCCAGCAGCTTGGTGCTAGCGGGAAGCTACGAGCAGTACTTC. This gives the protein CASSLVLAGSYEQYF.

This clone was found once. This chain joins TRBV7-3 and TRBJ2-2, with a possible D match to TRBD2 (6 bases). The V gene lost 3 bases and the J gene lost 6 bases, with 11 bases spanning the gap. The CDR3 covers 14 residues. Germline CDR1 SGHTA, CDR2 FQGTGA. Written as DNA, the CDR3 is TGTGCCAGCAGCTTGCCGACTAGATCCGGGGAGCTGTTTTTT. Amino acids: CASSLPTRSGELFF.

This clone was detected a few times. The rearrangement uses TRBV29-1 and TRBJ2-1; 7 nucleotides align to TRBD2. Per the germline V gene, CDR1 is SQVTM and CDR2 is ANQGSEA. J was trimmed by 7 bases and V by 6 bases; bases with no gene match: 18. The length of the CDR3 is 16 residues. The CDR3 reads CSVDTTRASGRNEQFF. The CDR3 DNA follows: TGCAGCGTCGACACTACTAGGGCTAGCGGACGTAATGAGCAGTTCTTC.

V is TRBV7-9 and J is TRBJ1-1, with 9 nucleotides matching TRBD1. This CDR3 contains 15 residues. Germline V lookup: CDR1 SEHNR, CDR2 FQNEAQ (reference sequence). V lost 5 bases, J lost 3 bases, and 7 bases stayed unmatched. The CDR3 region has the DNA TGTGCCAGCAGCCCTGGGACAGGGTGGGACACTGAAGCTTTCTTT. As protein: CASSPGTGWDTEAFF.

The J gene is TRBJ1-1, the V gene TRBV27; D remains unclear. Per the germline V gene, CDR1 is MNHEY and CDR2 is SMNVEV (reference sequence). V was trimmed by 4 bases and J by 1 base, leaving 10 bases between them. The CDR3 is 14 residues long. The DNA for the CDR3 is TGTGCCAGCAGTTCTTCACGGGGGAACACTGAAGCTTTCTTT. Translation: CASSSSRGNTEAFF.

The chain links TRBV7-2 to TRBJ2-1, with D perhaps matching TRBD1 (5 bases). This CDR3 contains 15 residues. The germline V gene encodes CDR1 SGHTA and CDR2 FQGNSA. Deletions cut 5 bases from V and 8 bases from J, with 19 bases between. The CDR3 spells CASSPRTPDSDEQFF. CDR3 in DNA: TGTGCCAGCAGCCCCCGGACACCAGACTCGGATGAGCAGTTCTTC.

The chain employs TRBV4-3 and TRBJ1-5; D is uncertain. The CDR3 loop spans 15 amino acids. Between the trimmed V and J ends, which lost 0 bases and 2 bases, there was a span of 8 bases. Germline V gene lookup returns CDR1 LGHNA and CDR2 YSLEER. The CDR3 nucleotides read TGCGCCAGCAGCCAAGAACCCCGGGGCAATCAGCCCCAGCATTTT. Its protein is CASSQEPRGNQPQHF.

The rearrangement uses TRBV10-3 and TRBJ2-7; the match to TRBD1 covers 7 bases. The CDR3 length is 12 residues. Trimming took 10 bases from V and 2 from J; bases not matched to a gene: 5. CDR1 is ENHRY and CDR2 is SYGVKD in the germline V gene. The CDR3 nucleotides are TGTGCCACCACAGGACAGGCCTACGAGCAGTACTTC. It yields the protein CATTGQAYEQYF.

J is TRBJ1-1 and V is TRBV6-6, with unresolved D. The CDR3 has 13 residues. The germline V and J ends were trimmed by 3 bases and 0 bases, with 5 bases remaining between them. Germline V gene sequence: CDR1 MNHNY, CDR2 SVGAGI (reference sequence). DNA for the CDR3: TGTGCCAGCAGTTATACATTGAACACTGAAGCTTTCTTT. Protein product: CASSYTLNTEAFF.

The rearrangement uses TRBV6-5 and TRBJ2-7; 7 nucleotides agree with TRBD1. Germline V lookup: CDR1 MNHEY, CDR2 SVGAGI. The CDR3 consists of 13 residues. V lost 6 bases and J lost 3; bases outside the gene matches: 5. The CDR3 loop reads CASRKGQIYEQYF. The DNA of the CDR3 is TGTGCCAGCAGAAAGGGACAGATCTACGAGCAGTACTTC.

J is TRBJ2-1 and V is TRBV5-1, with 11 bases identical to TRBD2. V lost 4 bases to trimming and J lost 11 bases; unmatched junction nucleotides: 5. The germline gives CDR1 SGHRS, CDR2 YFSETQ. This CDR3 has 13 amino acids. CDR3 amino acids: CASSPGTSGKQFF. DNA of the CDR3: TGCGCCAGCAGCCCCGGGACTAGCGGAAAGCAGTTCTTC.

This CDR3 is CASMVEGAWTEAFF. As DNA, the CDR3 is TGCGCCAGCATGGTGGAGGGCGCTTGGACTGAAGCTTTCTTT. The rearrangement uses TRBV5-1 and TRBJ1-1; D is undetermined. CDR3 length: 14 amino acids. Germline assignment: CDR1 SGHRS and CDR2 YFSETQ. Trimming removed 6 bases at V and 5 bases at J, with 17 bases between.

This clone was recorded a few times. CDR3 protein: CASSPTSGVQETQYF. The CDR3 coding sequence is TGTGCCAGCTCCCCAACTAGCGGGGTCCAAGAGACCCAGTACTTC. This sequence joins TRBV9 and TRBJ2-5, with 10 bases fitting TRBD2. The CDR3 length is 15 residues. V trimming: 7 bases; J trimming: 1 base; junction bases outside the gene matches: 7. Germline values: CDR1 SGDLS, CDR2 YYNGEE.

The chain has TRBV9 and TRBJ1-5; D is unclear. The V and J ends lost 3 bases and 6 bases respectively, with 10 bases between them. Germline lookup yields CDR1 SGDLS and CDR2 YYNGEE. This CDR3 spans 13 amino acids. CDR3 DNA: TGTGCCAGCAGCGCAGACATATTTCAGCCCCAGCATTTT. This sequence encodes CASSADIFQPQHF.

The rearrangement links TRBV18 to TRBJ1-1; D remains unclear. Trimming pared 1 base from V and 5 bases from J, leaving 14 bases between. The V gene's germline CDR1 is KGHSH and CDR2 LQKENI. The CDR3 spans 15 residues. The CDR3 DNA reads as TGTGCCAGCTCACCACGGGTTCCTGAGGGTACTGAAGCTTTCTTT. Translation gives CASSPRVPEGTEAFF.

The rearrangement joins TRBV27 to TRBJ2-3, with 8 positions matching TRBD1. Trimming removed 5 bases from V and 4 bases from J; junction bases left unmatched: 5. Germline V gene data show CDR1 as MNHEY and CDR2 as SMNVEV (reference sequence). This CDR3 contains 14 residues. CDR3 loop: CASSETGVPDTQYF. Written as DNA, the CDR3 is TGTGCCAGCAGTGAGACAGGGGTCCCAGATACGCAGTATTTT.

The CDR3 loop is CASSLRAGSAGELFF. In DNA form, the CDR3 reads TGTGCCAGCAGCTTACGAGCGGGAAGCGCCGGGGAGCTGTTTTTT. The genes are TRBV7-2 and TRBJ2-2; 7 positions match TRBD2. The CDR3 is 15 residues long. Germline CDR1 SGHTA, CDR2 FQGNSA. J gave up 6 bases and V 2 bases, and 6 bases lay outside the gene matches.

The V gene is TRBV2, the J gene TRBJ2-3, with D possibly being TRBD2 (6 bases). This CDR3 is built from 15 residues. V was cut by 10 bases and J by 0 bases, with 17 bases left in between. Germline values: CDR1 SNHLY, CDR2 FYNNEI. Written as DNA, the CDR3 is TGTGCCACCACCCGAGAGGGAGGCAGCACAGATACGCAGTATTTT. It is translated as CATTREGGSTDTQYF.

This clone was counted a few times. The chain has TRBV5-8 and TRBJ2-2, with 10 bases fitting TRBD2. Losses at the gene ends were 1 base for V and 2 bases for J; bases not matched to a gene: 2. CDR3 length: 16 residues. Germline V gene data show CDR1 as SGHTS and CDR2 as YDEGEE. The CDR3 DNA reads TGTGCCAGCAGCTTGACTAGCGGGACTAACACCGGGGAGCTGTTTTTT. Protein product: CASSLTSGTNTGELFF. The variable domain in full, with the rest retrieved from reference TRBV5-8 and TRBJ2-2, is EAGVTQSPTHLIKTRGQQATLRCSPISGHTSVYWYQQALGLGLQFLLWYDEGEERNRGNFPPRFSGRQFPNYSSELNVNALELEDSALYLCASSLTSGTNTGELFFGEGSRLTVL.

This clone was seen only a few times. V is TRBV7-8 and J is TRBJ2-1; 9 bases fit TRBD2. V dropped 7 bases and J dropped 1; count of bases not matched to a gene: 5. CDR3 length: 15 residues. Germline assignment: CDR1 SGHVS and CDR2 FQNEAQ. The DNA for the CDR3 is TGTGCCAGCAAAGATAGCGGGAGATCCTACAATGAGCAGTTCTTC. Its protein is CASKDSGRSYNEQFF.

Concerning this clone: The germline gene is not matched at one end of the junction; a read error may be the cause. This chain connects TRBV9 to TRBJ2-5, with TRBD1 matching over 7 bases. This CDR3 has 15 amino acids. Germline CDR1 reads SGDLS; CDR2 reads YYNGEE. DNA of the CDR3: TGTGCCAGCAGCGTGGAGGACAGGAACCACGAGACCCAGTACTTC. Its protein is CASSVEDRNHETQYF.

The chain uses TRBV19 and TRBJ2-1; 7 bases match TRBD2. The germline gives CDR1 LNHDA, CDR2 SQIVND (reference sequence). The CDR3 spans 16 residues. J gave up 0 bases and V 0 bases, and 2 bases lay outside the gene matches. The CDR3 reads CASSIDGGSSYNEQFF. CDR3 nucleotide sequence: TGTGCCAGTAGTATAGACGGGGGGAGCTCCTACAATGAGCAGTTCTTC.

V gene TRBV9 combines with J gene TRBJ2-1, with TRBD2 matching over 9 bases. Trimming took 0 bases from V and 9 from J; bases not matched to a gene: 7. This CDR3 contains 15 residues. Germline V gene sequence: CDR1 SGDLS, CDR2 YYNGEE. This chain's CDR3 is CASSVGGAGGAEQFF. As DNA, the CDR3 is TGTGCCAGCAGCGTAGGGGGAGCGGGAGGCGCTGAGCAGTTCTTC.